This T cell receptor beta chain came from a study of Ad26.COV2.S vaccination and SARS-CoV-2 variants. This CDR3 is built from 12 residues. Germline V lookup: CDR1 MNHEY, CDR2 SMNVEV (reference sequence). Remarks on this clone: Its antigen is not identified.

Study-level results: Measures of TCR breadth and depth may have fallen short of total T cell responses. Similar non-spike TCR breadth was observed in recipients of vaccine and of placebo. Among vaccine recipients, spike-specific TCR breadth exceeded that of placebo recipients.

Measured with immunoSEQ multiplex PCR; TCRdb has only the in-frame clones, and not every one. The data show roughly 180,000 clones, with 70% to 90% seen just once and under 7.5% held by the top ten. The TCR sequence derives from a human donor who had recovered from COVID-19. Source: peripheral blood, taken after recovery from COVID-19. The V call is TRBV27, the J call TRBJ1-2; D is ambiguous. CDR3 protein: CGAASNNYGYTF. CDR3 coding DNA: TGTGGGGCAGCATCTAACAACTATGGCTACACCTTC.